This T cell receptor (beta chain) was sequenced during a study of radiotherapy plus CTLA-4 blockade in lung cancer. Study results and caveats: Blood TCR clones of tumor origin expanded after radiotherapy plus ipilimumab.

The table came from immunoSEQ multiplex PCR; TCRdb's copy has only in-frame clones and leaves some out. The data contain roughly 53,000 clones, more than 65% of them seen just once; the ten biggest clones take up 3.2%. The CDR3 spans 14 residues. Germline assignment: CDR1 SGHVS and CDR2 FNYEAQ. The V segment lost 1 base and the J segment 5 bases; nucleotides outside the gene matches: 4. A remark on this clone: Its antigen is unidentified.

The input for sequencing was peripheral blood, taken from a patient treated with radiotherapy plus ipilimumab. The rearrangement joins TRBV7-6 to TRBJ1-1; 7 positions agree with TRBD1. This receptor was obtained from a human donor with non-small cell lung cancer who had a partial response to radiotherapy plus ipilimumab. CDR3 DNA sequence: TGTGCCAGCAGCTTAGGACAGGGTAATACTGAAGCTTTCTTT. It yields the protein CASSLGQGNTEAFF. The complete variable domain, with remaining parts taken from reference TRBV7-6 and TRBJ1-1, reads GAGVSQSPRYKVTKRGQDVALRCDPISGHVSLYWYRQALGQGPEFLTYFNYEAQQDKSGLPNDRFSAERPEGSISTLTIQRTEQRDSAMYRCASSLGQGNTEAFFGQGTRLTVV.